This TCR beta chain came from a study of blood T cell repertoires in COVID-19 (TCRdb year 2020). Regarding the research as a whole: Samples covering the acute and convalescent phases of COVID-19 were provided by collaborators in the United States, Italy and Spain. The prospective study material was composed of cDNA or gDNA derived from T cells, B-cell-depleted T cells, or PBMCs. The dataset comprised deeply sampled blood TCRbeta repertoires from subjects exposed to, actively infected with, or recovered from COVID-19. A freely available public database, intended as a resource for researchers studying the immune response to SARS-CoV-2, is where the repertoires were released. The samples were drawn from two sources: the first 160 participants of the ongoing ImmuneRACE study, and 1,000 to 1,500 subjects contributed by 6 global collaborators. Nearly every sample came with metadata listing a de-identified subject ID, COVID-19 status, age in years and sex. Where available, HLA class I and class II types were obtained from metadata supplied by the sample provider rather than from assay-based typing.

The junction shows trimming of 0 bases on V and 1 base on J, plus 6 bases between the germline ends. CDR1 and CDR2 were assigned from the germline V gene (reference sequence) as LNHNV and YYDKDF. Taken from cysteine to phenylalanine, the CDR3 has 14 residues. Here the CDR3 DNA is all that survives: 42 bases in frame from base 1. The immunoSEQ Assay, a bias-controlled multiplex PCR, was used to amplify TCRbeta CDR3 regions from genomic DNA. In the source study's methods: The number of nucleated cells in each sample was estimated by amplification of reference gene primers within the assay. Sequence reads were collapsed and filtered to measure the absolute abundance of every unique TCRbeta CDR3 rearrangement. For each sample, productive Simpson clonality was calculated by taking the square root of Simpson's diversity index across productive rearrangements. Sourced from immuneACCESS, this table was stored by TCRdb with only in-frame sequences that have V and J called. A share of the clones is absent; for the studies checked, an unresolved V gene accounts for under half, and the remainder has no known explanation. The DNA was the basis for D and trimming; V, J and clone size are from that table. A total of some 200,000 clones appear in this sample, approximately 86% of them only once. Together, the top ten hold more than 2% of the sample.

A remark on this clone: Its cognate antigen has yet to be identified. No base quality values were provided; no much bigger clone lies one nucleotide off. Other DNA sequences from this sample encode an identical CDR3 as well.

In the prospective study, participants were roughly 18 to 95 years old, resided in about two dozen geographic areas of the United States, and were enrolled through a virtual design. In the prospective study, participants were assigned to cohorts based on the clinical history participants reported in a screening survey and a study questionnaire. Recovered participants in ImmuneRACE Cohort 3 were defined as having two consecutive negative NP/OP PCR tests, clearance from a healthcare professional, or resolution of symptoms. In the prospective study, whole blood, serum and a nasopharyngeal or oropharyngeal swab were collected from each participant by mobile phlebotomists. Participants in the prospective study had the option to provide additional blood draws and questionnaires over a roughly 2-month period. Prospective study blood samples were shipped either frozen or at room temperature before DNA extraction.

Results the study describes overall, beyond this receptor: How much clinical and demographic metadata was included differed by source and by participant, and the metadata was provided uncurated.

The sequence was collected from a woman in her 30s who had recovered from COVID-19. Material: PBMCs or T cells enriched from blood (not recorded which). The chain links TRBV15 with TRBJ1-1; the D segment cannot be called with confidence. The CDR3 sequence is CATSRDRGNTEAFF. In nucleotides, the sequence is TGTGCCACCAGCAGAGACCGAGGGAACACTGAAGCTTTCTTT.